This TCR beta chain was profiled in a study of CD8+CD57+ T cells in acquired aplastic anemia. For the study at large: The average for DNA from sorted CD4+ and CD8+ cells was 3 to 4 ug. Healthy donors had, on average, around 9.9 million reads for their CD4+ cells. Regarding the study as a whole: Comparison of patients with controls identified around 30 shared CD8+ CDR3 sequences. CD8+ Simpson's diversity did not differ significantly between patients and controls.

This CDR3 is 15 amino acids long. Germline CDR1 and CDR2: SGHRS and YFSETQ. The V gene lost 0 bases and the J gene lost 5 bases, with 12 bases spanning the gap. This clonotype showed up many times. Its antigen is as yet unknown. Investigators profiled TCR beta VDJ and CDR3 from genomic DNA template. In TCRdb, the reads were re-called with MiXCR into one record per CDR3 protein. This table holds 150,000 to 200,000 distinct CDR3 sequences, less than 55% found once. The rearrangement uses TRBV5-1 and TRBJ1-5; D is unresolved. The receptor comes from a human donor in good health. Sample: sorted CD4+, CD8+, or CD8+CD57+ T cells (not recorded which) from PBMCs. The CDR3 region has the DNA TGCGCCAGCAGCTTGGTGGCAGGTCCCGATCAGCCCCAGCATTTT. Protein: CASSLVAGPDQPQHF. Based on the CDR3 plus reference TRBV5-1 and TRBJ1-5, the full variable domain is KAGVTQTPRYLIKTRGQQVTLSCSPISGHRSVSWYQQTPGQGLQFLFEYFSETQRNKGNFPGRFSGRQFSNSRSEMNVSTLELGDSALYLCASSLVAGPDQPQHFGDGTRLSIL.